This TCR beta chain was sequenced for a study of cytomegalovirus exposure and HLA in healthy donors. Study conclusions and caveats: Cytomegalovirus-associated status was assigned to some 160 TCR beta chains.

Details on this clone: What it recognizes is unknown.

The PCR was carried out with 60 Vbeta primers and 13 Jbeta primers. Measured with immunoSEQ multiplex PCR; TCRdb has only the in-frame clones, and not every one. Here the sample spans under 200,000 clones, roughly 80% being singletons. V was shortened by 4 bases and J by 10 bases, with 14 bases between the two germline ends. The CDR3 is 12 residues long. The germline V gene encodes CDR1 SGHDT and CDR2 YYEEEE. The receptor's source is a male donor in good health and CMV-seropositive. The sample consisted of PBMCs. The chain carries TRBV5-6 and TRBJ1-1; possibly TRBD1 for D (6 bases). The CDR3 protein is CASSPGTQGAFF. The CDR3 DNA follows: TGTGCCAGCAGCCCCGGGACACAGGGAGCTTTCTTT.